One sample yielded the 17 T cell receptor beta chains listed below, sequenced in a study of blood T cell repertoires in COVID-19. Only in-frame clones appear in the TCRdb table, and some are missing; sequencing was by immunoSEQ multiplex PCR. Of more than 90,000 clones listed, about nine tenths are singletons. The sample comprised peripheral blood. Source of these receptors: a man in his sixties or seventies who had recovered from COVID-19.

This chain joins TRBV6-5 and TRBJ2-7, with D perhaps matching TRBD2 (6 bases). V gave up 0 bases and J gave up 0 bases, with 9 bases separating them. There are 15 residues in the CDR3. Looked up from germline, CDR1 is MNHEY and CDR2 is SVGAGI. CDR3 nucleotide sequence: TGTGCCAGCAGTTACTCCGGGAGAATCTCCTACGAGCAGTACTTC. It translates to CASSYSGRISYEQYF.

This chain connects TRBV11-2 to TRBJ1-6, with D unresolved. CDR1 is SGHAT and CDR2 is FQNNGV in the germline V gene. This CDR3 spans 13 amino acids. Trimming cost V 1 base and J 7 bases, with 5 bases left between them. CDR3 loop: CASSLVQNSPLHF. Written as DNA, the CDR3 is TGTGCCAGCAGCTTAGTGCAGAATTCACCCCTCCACTTT.

Written as DNA, the CDR3 is TGTGCCAGCAGTTTACAGATGAACACTGAAGCTTTCTTT. Protein product: CASSLQMNTEAFF. V is TRBV12-3 or TRBV12-4 and J is TRBJ1-1; D remains unclear. V lost 2 bases to trimming and J lost 0 bases, with 4 bases between them. The CDR3 runs to 13 residues.

The chain joins TRBV7-9 to TRBJ2-2, with a tentative D call TRBD2 (5 bases). CDR1 is SEHNR, CDR2 FQNEAQ, per germline (reference sequence). Trimming shortened V by 5 bases and J by 3 bases, and 16 bases separated the two germline ends. The CDR3 has 16 residues. CDR3 region: CASSTGDRVYTGELFF. CDR3 sequence (DNA): TGTGCCAGCAGCACCGGGGATAGGGTATACACCGGGGAGCTGTTTTTT.

The gene calls are TRBV29-1 and TRBJ1-1, with D possibly matching TRBD1 (6 bases). The CDR3 spans 12 residues. The germline CDR1 and CDR2 sequences are SQVTM and ANQGSEA. Trimming shortened V by 4 bases and J by 6 bases, and 12 bases separated the two germline ends. In nucleotides, the CDR3 is TGCAGCGTTGGACACAGGGACCCTGAAGCTTTCTTT. It is translated as CSVGHRDPEAFF.

In its sample, this clone was seen a few times. The chain combines TRBV4-3 with TRBJ1-1; D remains unclear. Trimming removed 0 bases from V and 6 bases from J, with 14 bases in between. CDR1 is LGHNA, CDR2 YSLEER, per germline. CDR3 length equals 15 residues. CDR3 region: CASSQEMGRISEAFF. The CDR3 bases are TGCGCCAGCAGCCAAGAGATGGGCAGGATCTCTGAAGCTTTCTTT.

The CDR3: CSVGLRVDEQYF. In nucleotides, the CDR3 is TGCAGCGTTGGTCTCAGGGTCGACGAGCAGTACTTC. This chain joins TRBV29-1 and TRBJ2-7; possibly TRBD1 for D (5 bases). Germline values: CDR1 SQVTM, CDR2 ANQGSEA. The length of the CDR3 is 12 residues. Trimming pared 4 bases from V and 5 bases from J, leaving 12 bases between.

The chain joins TRBV19 to TRBJ1-2, with 10 bases matching TRBD1. Trimming removed 8 bases from V and 3 bases from J; junction bases left unmatched: 3. This CDR3 contains 13 residues. Germline V gene data show CDR1 as LNHDA and CDR2 as SQIVND (reference sequence). This chain's CDR3 is CASWDRGHYGYTF. CDR3 DNA: TGTGCCAGTTGGGACAGGGGCCACTATGGCTACACCTTC.

The chain has TRBV10-3 and TRBJ2-3; D is possibly TRBD1 (5 bases). This CDR3 is 14 amino acids long. CDR1 and CDR2 from the germline V gene are ENHRY and SYGVKD. V lost 0 bases and J 4 bases, leaving 8 bases between the germline ends. CDR3 bases: TGTGCCATCAGTGAGTCTTCGACAGCAGATACGCAGTATTTT. Translating it yields CAISESSTADTQYF.

V usage is TRBV5-1 and J usage is TRBJ2-3; 7 nucleotides agree with TRBD1. The V and J ends lost 4 bases and 2 bases, in that order; junction bases with no gene match: 7. CDR3 length: 15 residues. Germline CDR1 reads SGHRS; CDR2 reads YFSETQ. As DNA, the CDR3 is TGCGCCAGCAGCCTACAGGGGAGCTACACAGATACGCAGTATTTT. Its translation is CASSLQGSYTDTQYF.

The J gene is TRBJ2-7, the V gene TRBV28, with D possibly being TRBD1 (5 bases). Trimming removed 3 bases from V and 2 bases from J, with 8 bases in between. There are 13 residues in the CDR3. Germline V CDR1 and CDR2: MDHEN, SYDVKM. Here the CDR3 DNA reads TGTGCCAGCAGTTTTCAGGGTGCCTACGAGCAGTACTTC. Translating it yields CASSFQGAYEQYF.

This chain connects TRBV11-2 to TRBJ2-7; TRBD1 agrees at 8 bases. With 1 base clipped from V and 0 bases from J, the junction kept 8 bases outside the gene matches. Germline V gene sequence: CDR1 SGHAT, CDR2 FQNNGV. The CDR3 contains 17 residues. The CDR3 loop is CASSLAWTGTSSYEQYF. The DNA for the CDR3 is TGTGCCAGCAGCTTAGCTTGGACAGGGACATCCTCCTACGAGCAGTACTTC.

V is TRBV7-3 and J is TRBJ2-3, with 11 bases matching TRBD2. The germline V gene has CDR1 SGHTA and CDR2 FQGTGA. The CDR3 consists of 16 residues. The V gene end was trimmed by 1 base and the J gene end by 5 bases; junction bases not matched to a gene: 5. This CDR3 is CASSLNIAGGQDTQYF. CDR3 in DNA: TGTGCCAGCAGCTTAAATATAGCGGGAGGGCAAGATACGCAGTATTTT.

The V call is TRBV21-1, the J call TRBJ2-7; the D call TRBD1 from the table was never checked on the DNA. TRBV21-1 is a listed pseudogene. This CDR3 has 17 residues. The CDR3 here is CASSTRQGSRCLYEQYF. Written as DNA, the CDR3 is TGTGCCAGCAGCACACGACAGGGGTCACGATGTTTATACGAGCAGTACTTC.

The chain joins TRBV30 to TRBJ2-6; 7 nucleotides agree with TRBD1. V trimming: 7 bases; J trimming: 3 bases; junction bases outside the gene matches: 6. This CDR3 contains 14 residues. Looked up from germline, CDR1 is GTSNPN and CDR2 is SVGIG (reference sequence). For the CDR3, the DNA is TGTGCCTCCGACAGGGTCTTTGGGGCCAACGTCCTGACTTTC. Residues: CASDRVFGANVLTF. Full variable domain (missing parts from reference TRBV30 and TRBJ2-6): SQTIHQWPATLVQPVGSPLSLECTVEGTSNPNLYWYRQAAGRGLQLLFYSVGIGQISSEVPQNLSASRPQDRQFILSSKKLLLSDSGFYLCASDRVFGANVLTFGAGSRLTVL.

CDR3 bases: TGTGCCAGCAGCCGAGGGACAGGTCCACTCTATGGCTACACCTTC. This sequence encodes CASSRGTGPLYGYTF. The chain recombines TRBV14 with TRBJ1-2; 8 bases agree with TRBD1. Germline loops: CDR1 SGHDN, CDR2 FVKESK. This CDR3 contains 15 residues. V was pared by 4 bases and J by 4 bases, with 8 bases of the junction left unmatched.

The chain employs TRBV2 and TRBJ1-6; D uncertain. From germline, CDR1 is SNHLY and CDR2 FYNNEI. This CDR3 has 13 amino acids. V was trimmed by 2 bases and J by 4 bases, leaving 3 bases between them. The CDR3 sequence is CASSEQYNSPLHF. CDR3 DNA sequence: TGTGCCAGCAGTGAACAGTATAATTCACCCCTCCACTTT.